This entry concerns a single T cell receptor (beta chain). What it recognizes is unknown. The data derive from a study of CD8 T cells in Susac syndrome. Study-level points and caveats: The CD4+ T cell repertoires of Susac syndrome were found to show no clonal expansion.

TCR beta sequences were obtained from blood CD8+ and CD4+ T cells. Negative isolation yielded CD4+ and CD8+ T cells, and FACS enriched TEMRA cells. Random hexamers were used to reverse transcribe an amount of roughly 0.45 to 1 ug RNA. The method of amplification for TCR beta CDR3 was immunoSEQ multiplex PCR, covering 54 Vbeta and 13 Jbeta. TCRdb re-called the immunoSEQ multiplex PCR reads with MiXCR, one entry per CDR3 protein. The sample includes 150,000 or so distinct CDR3 sequences, over 90% of them seen just once. The sequenced material came from CD4+ T cells from PBMCs. This receptor was taken from a human donor with Susac syndrome.

The CDR3 is CSASRGEQQETQYF. In DNA form, the CDR3 reads TGCAGTGCTAGCCGTGGGGAACAACAAGAGACCCAGTACTTC. V usage is TRBV20-1 and J usage is TRBJ2-5, with D unresolved. Germline loops: CDR1 DFQATT, CDR2 SNEGSKA (reference sequence). The V end lost 3 bases, the J end lost 2 bases, and 13 bases lay between the germline ends. The CDR3 is 14 amino acids.